This T cell receptor beta chain is drawn from a study of patients and donors after allogeneic stem cell transplantation. This clonotype was counted at least ten times. Using its own MiXCR run on the RT-PCR reads, TCRdb lists one record per CDR3 protein. The data contain approximately 170,000 distinct CDR3 sequences, roughly 30% of them singletons. Germline loops: CDR1 MNHEY, CDR2 SMNVEV (reference sequence). The CDR3 sequence is 14 residues long. V was clipped by 5 bases and J by 5 bases, with 15 bases between them. The TCR was taken from a human donor who was either an allogeneic HSCT recipient or a stem cell or donor lymphocyte infusion donor (not recorded which). It is not recorded whose cells these are; they may come from a transplant donor. The gene calls are TRBV27 and TRBJ1-2; TRBD1 might be the D (5 bases). The sequencing input was blood, either unsorted or a sorted T cell fraction (not recorded which). The CDR3 sequence is CASSPGTGWYGYTF. CDR3 sequence (DNA): TGTGCCAGCAGTCCCGGGACCGGTTGGTATGGCTACACCTTC.